The sequence of this T cell receptor beta chain was determined in a study of T cell repertoires in aging, cancer and after chemotherapy. Study information: Chronic lymphocytic leukemia patients on fludarabine- or bendamustine-based regimens gave paired samples before and after chemotherapy. Roughly 10 million TCR reads made up the full dataset.

Broader study findings: Healthy donors lost TCR diversity with age mainly through richness, cancer patients through richness and evenness.

A mixed TRB-A/B primer pool amplified rearranged TRB by multiplex touch-down PCR. TCRdb itself ran the multiplex PCR reads through MiXCR, one entry per CDR3 protein. This sample yields thousands of distinct CDR3 sequences, of which approximately 24% are seen a single time; approximately 8.7% belongs to the top ten. The CDR3 is 16 amino acids. Trimming removed 3 bases at V and 4 bases at J, with 16 bases between. Germline CDR1 and CDR2: MDHEN and SYDVKM. TCR beta rearrangements were amplified from peripheral blood genomic DNA. About this clonotype itself: The antigen is not known.

The chain carries TRBV28 and TRBJ1-5; possible D gene TRBD1, 6 bases. The sequenced material came from blood. The clonotype originates from a human donor with a blood cancer. CDR3 loop: CASSLGSTGSNQPQHF. For the CDR3, the DNA is TGTGCCAGCAGTTTGGGATCAACAGGGAGTAATCAGCCCCAGCATTTT.